This T cell receptor (beta chain) was observed in a study of memory CD8 T cells in hepatitis C reinfection. The length of the CDR3 is 15 residues. V lost 5 bases, J lost 2 bases, and 7 bases stayed unmatched. The germline gives CDR1 GTSNPN, CDR2 SVGIG (reference sequence). Time point indicated: pre-reinfection, 55 to 20 weeks before reinfection detection. Sorted cells were sequenced directly ex vivo without any in vitro expansion. Profiled with immunoSEQ multiplex PCR; TCRdb holds only in-frame clones, not every one. The sample shows roughly 6,200 clones, 85% to 90% of them seen only once. The sequenced sample was naive CD8+ T cells sorted from blood. The source of this sequence is a man aged 45-65 years with hepatitis C virus infection. V and J are TRBV30 and TRBJ2-3, with 10 positions matching TRBD2. For the CDR3, the DNA is TGTGCCTGGCCCCGCCTAGCGGGAGTCACAGATACGCAGTATTTT. Its translation: CAWPRLAGVTDTQYF.